This TCR beta chain was observed in a study of CD8 T cells in Susac syndrome. About the study: Each patient with Susac syndrome, at the time of blood draw, was therapy-naive, on corticosteroids, or on intravenous immunoglobulin alone.

RNA in amounts of roughly 0.5 to 1 ug was reverse transcribed with random hexamers. TCRdb re-called the immunoSEQ multiplex PCR reads with MiXCR, one entry per CDR3 protein. Of tens of thousands of distinct CDR3 sequences listed, 93% are singletons. The J segment lost 5 bases and the V segment lost 4 bases, leaving 2 bases of the junction unmatched. This CDR3 spans 13 amino acids. The germline V gene has CDR1 ENHRY and CDR2 SYGVKD. The clonotype was recovered from a human donor with Susac syndrome. The V call is TRBV10-3, the J call TRBJ2-7; TRBD1 aligns across 10 bases. Sequencing was done on a sample of CD4+ T cells from PBMCs. The CDR3 DNA follows: TGTGCCATCAGTGGACAGGGGGCCCACGAGCAGTACTTC. Translated, it gives CAISGQGAHEQYF.